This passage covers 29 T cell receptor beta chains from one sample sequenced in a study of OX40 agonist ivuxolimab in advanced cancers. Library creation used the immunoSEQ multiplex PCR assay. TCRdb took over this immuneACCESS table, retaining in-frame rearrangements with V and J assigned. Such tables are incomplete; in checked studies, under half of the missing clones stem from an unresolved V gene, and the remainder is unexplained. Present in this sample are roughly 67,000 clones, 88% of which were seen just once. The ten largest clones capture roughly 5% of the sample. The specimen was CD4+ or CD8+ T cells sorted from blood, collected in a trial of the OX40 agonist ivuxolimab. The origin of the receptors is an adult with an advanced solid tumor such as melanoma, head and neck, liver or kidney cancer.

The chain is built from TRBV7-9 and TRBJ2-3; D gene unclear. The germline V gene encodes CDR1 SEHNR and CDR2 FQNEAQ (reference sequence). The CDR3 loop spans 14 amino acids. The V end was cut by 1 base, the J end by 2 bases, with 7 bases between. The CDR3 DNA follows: TGTGCCAGCAGCTTAGGGACCAACACAGATACGCAGTATTTT. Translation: CASSLGTNTDTQYF.

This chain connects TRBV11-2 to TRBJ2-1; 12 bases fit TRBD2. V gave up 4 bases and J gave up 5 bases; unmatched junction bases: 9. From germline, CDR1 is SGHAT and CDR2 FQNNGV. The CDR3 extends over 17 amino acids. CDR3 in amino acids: CASSSPTSGGTNNEQFF. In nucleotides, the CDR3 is TGTGCCAGCAGCTCGCCGACTAGCGGGGGAACTAACAATGAGCAGTTCTTC.

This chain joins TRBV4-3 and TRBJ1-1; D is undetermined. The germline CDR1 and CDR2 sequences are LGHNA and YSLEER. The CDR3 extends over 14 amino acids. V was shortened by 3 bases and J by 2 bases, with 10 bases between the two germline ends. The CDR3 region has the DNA TGCGCCAGCAGCCAGGAGACACTTAACACTGAAGCTTTCTTT. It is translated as CASSQETLNTEAFF.

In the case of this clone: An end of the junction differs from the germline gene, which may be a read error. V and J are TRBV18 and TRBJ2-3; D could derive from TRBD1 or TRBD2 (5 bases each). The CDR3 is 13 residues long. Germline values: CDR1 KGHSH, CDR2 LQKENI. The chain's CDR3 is CASSPPSRVEGEF. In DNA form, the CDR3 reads TGTGCCAGCTCACCACCGTCCAGGGTCGAGGGAGAATTT.

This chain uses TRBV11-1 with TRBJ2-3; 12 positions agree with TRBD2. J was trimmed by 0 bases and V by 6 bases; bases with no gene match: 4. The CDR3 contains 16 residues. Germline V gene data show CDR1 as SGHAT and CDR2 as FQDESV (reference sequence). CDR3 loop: CASRASGGASTDTQYF. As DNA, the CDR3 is TGTGCCAGCAGGGCTAGCGGGGGGGCTAGCACAGATACGCAGTATTTT.

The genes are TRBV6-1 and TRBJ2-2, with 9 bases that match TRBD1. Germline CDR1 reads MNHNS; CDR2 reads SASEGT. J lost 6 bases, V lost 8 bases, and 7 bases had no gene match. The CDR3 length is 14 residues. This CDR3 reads CASRRTGDPGELFF. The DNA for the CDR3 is TGTGCCAGCCGCCGGACAGGGGATCCCGGGGAGCTGTTTTTT.

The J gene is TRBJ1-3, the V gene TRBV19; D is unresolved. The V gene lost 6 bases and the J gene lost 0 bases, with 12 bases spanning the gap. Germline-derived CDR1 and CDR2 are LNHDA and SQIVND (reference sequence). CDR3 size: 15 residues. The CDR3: CASSPDGFSGNTIYF. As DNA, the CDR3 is TGTGCCAGTAGCCCGGACGGCTTCTCTGGAAACACCATATATTTT.

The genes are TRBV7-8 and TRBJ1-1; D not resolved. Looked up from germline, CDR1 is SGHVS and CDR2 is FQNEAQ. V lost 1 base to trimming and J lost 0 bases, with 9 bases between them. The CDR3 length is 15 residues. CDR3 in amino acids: CASSLGAALNTEAFF. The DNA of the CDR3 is TGTGCCAGCAGCTTAGGGGCAGCACTGAACACTGAAGCTTTCTTT.

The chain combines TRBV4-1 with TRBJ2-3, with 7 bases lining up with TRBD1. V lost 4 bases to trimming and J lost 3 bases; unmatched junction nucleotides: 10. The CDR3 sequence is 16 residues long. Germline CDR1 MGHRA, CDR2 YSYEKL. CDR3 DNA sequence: TGCGCCAGCAGCCCGAGACAGGGAACCTTAACAGATACGCAGTATTTT. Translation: CASSPRQGTLTDTQYF.

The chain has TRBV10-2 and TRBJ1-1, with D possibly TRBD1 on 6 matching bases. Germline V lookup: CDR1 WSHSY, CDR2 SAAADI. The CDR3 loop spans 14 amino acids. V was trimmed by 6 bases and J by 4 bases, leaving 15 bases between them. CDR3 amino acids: CASRPAGAVTEAFF. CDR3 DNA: TGCGCCAGCAGGCCAGCGGGGGCGGTCACTGAAGCTTTCTTT.

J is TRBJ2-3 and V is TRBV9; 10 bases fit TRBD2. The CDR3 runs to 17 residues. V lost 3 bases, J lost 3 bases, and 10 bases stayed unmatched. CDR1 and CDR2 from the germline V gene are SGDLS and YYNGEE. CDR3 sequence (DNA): TGTGCCAGCAGCGGACACCCACTAGCGGGGCCGACAGATACGCAGTATTTT. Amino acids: CASSGHPLAGPTDTQYF.

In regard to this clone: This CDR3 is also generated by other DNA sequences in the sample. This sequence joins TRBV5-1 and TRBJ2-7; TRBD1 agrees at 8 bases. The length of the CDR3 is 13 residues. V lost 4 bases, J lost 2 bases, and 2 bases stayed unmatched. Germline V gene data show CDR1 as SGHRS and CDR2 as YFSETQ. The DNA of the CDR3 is TGCGCCAGCAGCCGGGACAGGACCTACGAGCAGTACTTC. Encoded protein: CASSRDRTYEQYF.

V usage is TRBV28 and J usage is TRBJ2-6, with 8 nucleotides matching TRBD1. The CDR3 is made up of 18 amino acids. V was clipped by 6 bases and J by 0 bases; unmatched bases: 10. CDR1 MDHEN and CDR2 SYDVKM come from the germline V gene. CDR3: CASRIRTGRSSGANVLTF. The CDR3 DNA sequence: TGTGCCAGCAGAATAAGGACAGGGCGAAGCTCTGGGGCCAACGTCCTGACTTTC.

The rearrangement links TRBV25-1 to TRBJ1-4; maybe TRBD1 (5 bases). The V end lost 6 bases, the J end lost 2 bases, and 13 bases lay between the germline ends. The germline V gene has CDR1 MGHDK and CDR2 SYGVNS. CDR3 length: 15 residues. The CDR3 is CASSRPGTTNEKLFF. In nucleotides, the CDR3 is TGTGCCAGCAGCAGGCCAGGGACCACTAATGAAAAACTGTTTTTT.

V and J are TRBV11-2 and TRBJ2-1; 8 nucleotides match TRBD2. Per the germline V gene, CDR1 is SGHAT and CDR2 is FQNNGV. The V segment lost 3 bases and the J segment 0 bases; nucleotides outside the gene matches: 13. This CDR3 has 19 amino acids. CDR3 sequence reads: CASSLGFGVGTSSYNEQFF. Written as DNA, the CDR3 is TGTGCCAGCAGCTTGGGATTTGGGGTCGGGACTAGCTCCTACAATGAGCAGTTCTTC.

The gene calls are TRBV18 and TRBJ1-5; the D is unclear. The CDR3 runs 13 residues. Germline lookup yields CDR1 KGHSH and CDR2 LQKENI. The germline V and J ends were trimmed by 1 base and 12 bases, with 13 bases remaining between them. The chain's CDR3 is CASSPQPGLGQHF. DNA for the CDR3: TGTGCCAGCTCACCACAACCAGGTCTGGGCCAGCATTTT.

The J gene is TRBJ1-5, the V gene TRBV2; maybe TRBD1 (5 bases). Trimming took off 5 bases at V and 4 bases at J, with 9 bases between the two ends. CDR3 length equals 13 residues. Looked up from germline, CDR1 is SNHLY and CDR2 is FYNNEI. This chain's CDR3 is CASSQGVNQPQHF. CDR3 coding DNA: TGTGCCAGCAGTCAAGGGGTGAATCAGCCCCAGCATTTT.

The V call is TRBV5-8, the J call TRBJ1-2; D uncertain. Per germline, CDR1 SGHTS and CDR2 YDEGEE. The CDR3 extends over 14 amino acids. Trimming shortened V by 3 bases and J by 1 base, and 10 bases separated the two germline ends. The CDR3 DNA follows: TGTGCCAGCAGCTGGGCAGACATTAACTATGGCTACACCTTC. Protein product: CASSWADINYGYTF.

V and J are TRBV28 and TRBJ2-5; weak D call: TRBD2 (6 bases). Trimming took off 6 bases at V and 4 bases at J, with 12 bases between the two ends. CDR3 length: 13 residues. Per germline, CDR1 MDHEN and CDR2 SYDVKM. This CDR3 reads CASRVTAGETQYF. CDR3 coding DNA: TGTGCCAGCAGAGTGACAGCGGGAGAGACCCAGTACTTC.

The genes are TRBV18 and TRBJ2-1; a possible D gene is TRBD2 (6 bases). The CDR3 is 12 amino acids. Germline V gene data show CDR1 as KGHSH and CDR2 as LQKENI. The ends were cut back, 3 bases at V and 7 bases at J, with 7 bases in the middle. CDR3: CASSPGGNEQFF. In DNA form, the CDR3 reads TGTGCCAGCTCACCGGGGGGTAATGAGCAGTTCTTC.

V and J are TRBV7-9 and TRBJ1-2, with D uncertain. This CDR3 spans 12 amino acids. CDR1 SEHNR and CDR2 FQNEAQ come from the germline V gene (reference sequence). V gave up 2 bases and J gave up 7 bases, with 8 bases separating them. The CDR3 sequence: CASSLIFSGYTF. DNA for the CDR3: TGTGCCAGCAGCTTAATCTTTTCTGGCTACACCTTC. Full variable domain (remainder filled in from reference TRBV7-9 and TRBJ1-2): DTGVSQNPRHKITKRGQNVTFRCDPISEHNRLYWYRQTLGQGPEFLTYFQNEAQLEKSRLLSDRFSAERPKGSFSTLEIQRTEQGDSAMYLCASSLIFSGYTFGSGTRLTVV.

In DNA form, the CDR3 reads TGCGCCAGCAGCTTGTTTGTCGGGGCCTCGACAGGGTTGGAGACCCAGTACTTC. This sequence encodes CASSLFVGASTGLETQYF. V is TRBV5-1 and J is TRBJ2-5; 7 bases fit TRBD1. J was trimmed by 5 bases and V by 1 base; bases with no gene match: 17. Germline CDR1 reads SGHRS; CDR2 reads YFSETQ. This CDR3 region has 18 residues.

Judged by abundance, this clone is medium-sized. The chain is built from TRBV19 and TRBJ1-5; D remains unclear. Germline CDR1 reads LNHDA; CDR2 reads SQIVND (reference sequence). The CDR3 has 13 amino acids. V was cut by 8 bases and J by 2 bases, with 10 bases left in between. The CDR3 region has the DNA TGTGCCAGTTCTGGTGGGGGCAATCAGCCCCAGCATTTT. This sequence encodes CASSGGGNQPQHF.

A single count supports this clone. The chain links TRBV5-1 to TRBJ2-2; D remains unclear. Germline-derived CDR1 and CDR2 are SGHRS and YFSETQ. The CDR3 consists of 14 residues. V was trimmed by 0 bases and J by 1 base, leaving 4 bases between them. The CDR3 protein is CASSLGGNTGELFF. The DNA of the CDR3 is TGCGCCAGCAGCTTGGGGGGGAACACCGGGGAGCTGTTTTTT.

The CDR3: CASSQSGGAFF. The CDR3 bases are TGTGCCAGCAGTCAATCCGGGGGGGCTTTCTTT. This chain uses TRBV28 with TRBJ1-1; D possibly corresponds to TRBD1 (5 bases). The ends were cut back, 5 bases at V and 11 bases at J, with 12 bases in the middle. The CDR3 is 11 residues long. The V gene's germline CDR1 is MDHEN and CDR2 SYDVKM.

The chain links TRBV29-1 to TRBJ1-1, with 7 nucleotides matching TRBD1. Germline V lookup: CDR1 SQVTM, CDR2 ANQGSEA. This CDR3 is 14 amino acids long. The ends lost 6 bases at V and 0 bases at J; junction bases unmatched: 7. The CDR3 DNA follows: TGCAGCGTCAGGGACAGCTTCATGAACACTGAAGCTTTCTTT. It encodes CSVRDSFMNTEAFF.

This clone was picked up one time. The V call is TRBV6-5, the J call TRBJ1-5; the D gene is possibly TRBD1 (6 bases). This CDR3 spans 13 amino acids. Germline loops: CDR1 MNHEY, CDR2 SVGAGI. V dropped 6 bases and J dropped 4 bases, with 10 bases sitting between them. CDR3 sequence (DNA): TGTGCCAGCAGACAGGGTGTGAATCAGCCCCAGCATTTT. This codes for CASRQGVNQPQHF.

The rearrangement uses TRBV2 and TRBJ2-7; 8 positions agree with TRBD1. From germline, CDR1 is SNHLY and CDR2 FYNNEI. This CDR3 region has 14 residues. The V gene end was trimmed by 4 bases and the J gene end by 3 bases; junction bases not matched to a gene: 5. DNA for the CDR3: TGTGCCAGCAGTGGACAGGGGAGTTACTACGAGCAGTACTTC. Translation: CASSGQGSYYEQYF.

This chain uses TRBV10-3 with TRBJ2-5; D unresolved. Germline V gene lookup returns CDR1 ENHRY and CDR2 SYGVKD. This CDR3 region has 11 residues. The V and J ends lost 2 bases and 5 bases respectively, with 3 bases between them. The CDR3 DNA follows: TGTGCCATCAGTGAGACGGAGACCCAGTACTTC. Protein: CAISETETQYF.